This T cell receptor (beta chain) was identified in a study of neurological immune-mediated disorders. Whole-study context: Among the 35 or so patients with multiple sclerosis, about 31 were relapsing-remitting, while 3 were secondary progressive. Findings and caveats of the study: A possible signature appeared as one related-CDR3 cluster, in which phylogenetic grouping placed the repertoires of 18 of 34 multiple sclerosis patients. Patients with HTLV-1-associated myelopathy showed the most TCR clonal expansion. Those with multiple sclerosis showed the least, falling below healthy controls.

Trimming cost V 4 bases and J 0 bases, with 17 bases left between them. CDR1 and CDR2 (germline): SGHTS, YDEGEE. The CDR3 has 17 residues. This clonotype was detected many times. Its specificity is not known. 5'RACE generated cDNA with 10-nucleotide random UMIs. TCRdb re-analysed the 5' RACE reads in MiXCR, keeping a single row per CDR3 protein. The data hold tens of thousands of distinct CDR3 sequences, with 2% to 3% observed a single time. Sequencing input: PBMCs. The TCR was taken from a woman aged 25 to 45 with multiple sclerosis. V usage is TRBV5-8 and J usage is TRBJ2-1; tentatively, D is TRBD1 (5 bases). The CDR3 is CASSKLPDSSSYNEQFF. The CDR3 bases are TGTGCCAGCAGCAAACTACCCGACAGTAGCTCCTACAATGAGCAGTTCTTC.